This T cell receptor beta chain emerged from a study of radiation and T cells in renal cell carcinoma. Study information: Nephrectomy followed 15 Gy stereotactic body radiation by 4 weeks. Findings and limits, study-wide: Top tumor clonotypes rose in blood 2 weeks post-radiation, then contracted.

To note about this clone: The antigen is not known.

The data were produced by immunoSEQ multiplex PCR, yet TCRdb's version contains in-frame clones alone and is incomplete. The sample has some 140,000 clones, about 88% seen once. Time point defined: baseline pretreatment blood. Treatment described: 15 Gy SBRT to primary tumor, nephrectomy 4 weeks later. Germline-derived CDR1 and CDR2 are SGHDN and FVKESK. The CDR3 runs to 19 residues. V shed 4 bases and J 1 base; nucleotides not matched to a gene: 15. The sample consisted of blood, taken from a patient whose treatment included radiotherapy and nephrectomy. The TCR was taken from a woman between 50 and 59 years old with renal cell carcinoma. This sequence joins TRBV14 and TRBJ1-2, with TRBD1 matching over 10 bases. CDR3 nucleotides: TGTGCCAGCAGCCGCATAGCCGGGACAGGGGTTACAAATAACTATGGCTACACCTTC. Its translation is CASSRIAGTGVTNNYGYTF. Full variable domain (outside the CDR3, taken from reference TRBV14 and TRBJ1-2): EAGVTQFPSHSVIEKGQTVTLRCDPISGHDNLYWYRRVMGKEIKFLLHFVKESKQDESGMPNNRFLAERTGGTYSTLKVQPAELEDSGVYFCASSRIAGTGVTNNYGYTFGSGTRLTVV.